This T cell receptor (beta chain) was retrieved from a study of beta chain features in type 1 diabetes. Across the study: When patients were set against healthy donors, age, gender and cell yields were similar. Summed over all samples, the examined sorted cells came to 85 million to 140 million. Findings of the study overall: TCRB repertoires of naive, central memory and Treg cells appeared more similar among patients than among healthy donors.

Expressed TCRB transcripts were sequenced after all isolated RNA was converted to cDNA. The repertoire was sequenced with immunoSEQ multiplex PCR; TCRdb's copy has only in-frame clones and lacks some. The sample holds more than 85,000 clones, roughly 40% seen once. From germline, CDR1 is MNHNS and CDR2 SASEGT. The CDR3 covers 13 residues. After removal of 5 bases from V and 8 bases from J, the junction contained 4 bases not matched to a gene. With respect to this clone: Its target is unknown.

The sample consisted of stem cell memory CD4+ T cells from blood. The chain recombines TRBV6-1 with TRBJ2-1, with 9 bases matching TRBD1. The origin of this receptor is a woman younger than 35 in good health. DNA for the CDR3: TGTGCCAGCAGTCGGGACAGGGAGCATGAGCAGTTCTTC. Amino acid sequence: CASSRDREHEQFF.